A single sample is the source of the 5 T cell receptor beta chains below, sequenced in a study of long-term antiretroviral therapy in people with HIV. Investigators performed immunoSEQ version v3.0 at survey level. The repertoire was sequenced with immunoSEQ multiplex PCR; TCRdb's copy has only in-frame clones and lacks some. Of 38,000 or so clones listed, over 90% are singletons. The sample was unsorted PBMCs, taken around 9.2 years after starting antiretroviral therapy. These receptors were obtained from a man aged 30-40 years with HIV.

J is TRBJ1-2 and V is TRBV5-1, with D possibly TRBD1 on 6 matching bases. The V and J ends lost 3 bases and 4 bases respectively, with 13 bases between them. The V gene's germline CDR1 is SGHRS and CDR2 YFSETQ. This CDR3 comprises 14 residues. The CDR3 loop reads CASSSRGSSYGYTF. Written as DNA, the CDR3 is TGCGCCAGCAGCTCCAGGGGATCCTCCTATGGCTACACCTTC.

The V gene is TRBV5-1, the J gene TRBJ1-4; perhaps TRBD1 as D (5 bases). CDR1 and CDR2 from the germline V gene are SGHRS and YFSETQ. CDR3 size: 13 residues. V dropped 4 bases and J dropped 4 bases, with 8 bases sitting between them. The CDR3 bases are TGCGCCAGCAGCCGGGACGGTAATGAAAAACTGTTTTTT. Amino acid sequence: CASSRDGNEKLFF. Looking up the rest from reference TRBV5-1 and TRBJ1-4 gives the full variable domain: KAGVTQTPRYLIKTRGQQVTLSCSPISGHRSVSWYQQTPGQGLQFLFEYFSETQRNKGNFPGRFSGRQFSNSRSEMNVSTLELGDSALYLCASSRDGNEKLFFGSGTQLSVL.

The chain combines TRBV7-6 with TRBJ1-1; D is ambiguous. The CDR3 contains 17 residues. V shed 1 base and J shed 3 bases, with 18 bases lying between them. CDR1 and CDR2 (germline): SGHVS, FNYEAQ. CDR3 sequence: CASSLGARTRRDTEAFF. CDR3 coding DNA: TGTGCCAGCAGCTTAGGGGCTCGGACCAGGAGGGACACTGAAGCTTTCTTT.

The chain joins TRBV7-2 to TRBJ2-1, with TRBD1 matching over 9 bases. The CDR3 length is 15 residues. Looked up from germline, CDR1 is SGHTA and CDR2 is FQGNSA. The V and J ends lost 5 bases and 6 bases, in that order; junction bases with no gene match: 8. For the CDR3, the DNA is TGTGCCAGCAGCAGAGGGACAGGGAAGGGCAATGAGCAGTTCTTC. Translating gives CASSRGTGKGNEQFF.

The chain combines TRBV28 with TRBJ2-4; TRBD2 matches at 9 bases. The CDR3 is 16 amino acids. J was trimmed by 4 bases and V by 2 bases; bases with no gene match: 6. CDR1 and CDR2 from the germline V gene are MDHEN and SYDVKM. CDR3 coding DNA: TGTGCCAGCAGTTTAATCCTAGCGGGGTTGAAAAACATTCAGTACTTC. This translates into CASSLILAGLKNIQYF.